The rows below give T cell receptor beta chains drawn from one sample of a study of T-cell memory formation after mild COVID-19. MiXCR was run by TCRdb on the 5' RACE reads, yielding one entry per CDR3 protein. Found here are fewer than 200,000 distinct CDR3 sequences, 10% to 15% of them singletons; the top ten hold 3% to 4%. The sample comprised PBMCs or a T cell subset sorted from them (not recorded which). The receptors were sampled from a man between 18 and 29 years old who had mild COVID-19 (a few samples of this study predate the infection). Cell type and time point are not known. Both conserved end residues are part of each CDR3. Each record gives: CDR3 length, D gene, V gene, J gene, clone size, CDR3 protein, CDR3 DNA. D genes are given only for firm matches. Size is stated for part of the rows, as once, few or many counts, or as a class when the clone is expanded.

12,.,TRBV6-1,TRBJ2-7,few,CGVGGSSYEQYF,TGTGGCGTGGGAGGTTCGTCCTACGAGCAGTACTTC
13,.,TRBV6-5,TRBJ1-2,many,CASSYGGGWGYTF,TGTGCCAGCAGTTACGGCGGGGGTTGGGGCTACACCTTC
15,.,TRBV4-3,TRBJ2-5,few,CASSRSSSRVETQYF,TGCGCCAGCAGCCGGAGCTCGAGCAGGGTAGAGACCCAGTACTTC
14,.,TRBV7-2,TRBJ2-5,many,CASSGGPTGETQYF,TGTGCCAGCAGCGGGGGGCCCACGGGGGAGACCCAGTACTTC
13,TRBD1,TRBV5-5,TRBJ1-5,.,CASSWTGNQPQHF,TGTGCCAGCAGCTGGACAGGTAATCAGCCCCAGCATTTT
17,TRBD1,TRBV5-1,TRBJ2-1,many,CASSSGQGRRGLYEQFF,TGCGCCAGCAGCTCGGGACAGGGTCGGCGGGGGTTGTATGAGCAGTTCTTC
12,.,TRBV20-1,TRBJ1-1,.,CSARVMNTEAFF,TGCAGTGCTAGGGTAATGAACACTGAAGCTTTCTTT
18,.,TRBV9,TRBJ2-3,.,CASSVAASLRGGTDTQYF,TGTGCCAGCAGCGTAGCTGCCTCTCTACGGGGAGGCACAGATACGCAGTATTTT
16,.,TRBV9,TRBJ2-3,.,CASSVGRGGGTDTQYF,TGTGCCAGCAGTGTAGGTCGGGGCGGTGGGACAGATACGCAGTATTTT
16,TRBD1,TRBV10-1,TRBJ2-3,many,CASSEARQGITDTQYF,TGCGCCAGCAGTGAGGCCCGACAGGGGATCACAGATACGCAGTATTTT
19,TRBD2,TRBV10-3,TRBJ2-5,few,CAISEPAEGAGAPQETQYF,TGTGCCATCAGTGAGCCCGCCGAGGGAGCGGGGGCCCCCCAAGAGACCCAGTACTTC
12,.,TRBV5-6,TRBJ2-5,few,CASSLADATQYF,TGTGCCAGCAGCTTGGCAGATGCGACCCAGTACTTC
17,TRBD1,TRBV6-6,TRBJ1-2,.,CASSYPPDREKFAGYTF,TGTGCCAGCAGTTACCCCCCGGACAGGGAGAAGTTCGCTGGCTACACCTTC
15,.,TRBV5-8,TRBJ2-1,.,CASSVTPPVTLEQFF,TGTGCCAGCAGCGTGACCCCCCCAGTTACCCTGGAGCAGTTCTTC
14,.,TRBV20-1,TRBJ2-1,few,CSARRVNTYNEQFF,TGCAGTGCCAGGAGAGTAAATACTTACAATGAGCAGTTCTTC
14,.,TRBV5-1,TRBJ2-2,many,CASSLGHYTGELFF,TGCGCCAGCAGCTTGGGACATTACACCGGGGAGCTGTTTTTT
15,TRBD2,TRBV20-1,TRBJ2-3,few,CSARGTSGDTDTQYF,TGCAGTGCTAGAGGGACTAGCGGGGACACAGATACGCAGTATTTT
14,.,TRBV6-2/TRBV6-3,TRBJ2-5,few,CASSYSGTTGTQYF,TGTGCCAGCAGTTACTCCGGGACAACAGGGACCCAGTACTTC
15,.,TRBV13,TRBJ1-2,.,CASTPRRTLNYGYTF,TGTGCCAGCACCCCCCGCAGGACCCTTAACTATGGCTACACCTTC
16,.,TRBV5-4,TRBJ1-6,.,CASSSGRDGYNSPLHF,TGTGCCAGCAGCTCGGGACGAGACGGGTATAATTCACCCCTCCACTTT
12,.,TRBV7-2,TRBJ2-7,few,CASSLKAPEQYF,TGTGCCAGCAGCTTGAAGGCTCCCGAGCAGTACTTC
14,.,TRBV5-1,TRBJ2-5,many,CASSLGGDGETQYF,TGCGCCAGCAGCTTGGGCGGCGACGGGGAGACCCAGTACTTC
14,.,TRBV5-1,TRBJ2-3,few,CASSSGTQADTQYF,TGCGCCAGCAGCTCCGGGACTCAGGCAGATACGCAGTATTTT
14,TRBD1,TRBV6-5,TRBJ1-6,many,CASSWTGANSPLHF,TGTGCCAGCAGTTGGACAGGGGCTAATTCACCCCTCCACTTT
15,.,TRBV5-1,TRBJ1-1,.,CASRLSGTSNTEAFF,TGCGCCAGCAGACTCTCAGGGACTTCGAACACTGAAGCTTTCTTT
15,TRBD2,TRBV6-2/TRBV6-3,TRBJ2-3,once,CASSGGTSGADTQYF,TGTGCCAGCAGTGGCGGGACTAGTGGGGCGGATACGCAGTATTTT
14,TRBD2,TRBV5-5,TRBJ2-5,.,CASSMGGFQETQYF,TGTGCCAGCAGCATGGGGGGGTTTCAAGAGACCCAGTACTTC
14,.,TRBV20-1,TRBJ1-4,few,CSARRGGALEKLFF,TGCAGTGCTAGGCGGGGGGGAGCCTTGGAAAAACTGTTTTTT
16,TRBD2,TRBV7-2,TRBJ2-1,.,CASSLAARGGRDEQFF,TGTGCCAGCAGCTTAGCTGCGCGGGGGGGCCGAGATGAGCAGTTCTTC
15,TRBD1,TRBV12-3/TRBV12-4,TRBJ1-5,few,CASRSRVQGSQPQHF,TGTGCCAGCAGGTCCCGCGTACAGGGGAGTCAGCCCCAGCATTTT
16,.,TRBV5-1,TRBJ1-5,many,CASSLSAGAVNQPQHF,TGCGCCAGCAGCTTGTCGGCAGGGGCCGTCAATCAGCCCCAGCATTTT
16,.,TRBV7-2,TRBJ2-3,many,CASSFLGGSNTDTQYF,TGTGCCAGCAGCTTTCTTGGTGGTTCTAACACAGATACGCAGTATTTT
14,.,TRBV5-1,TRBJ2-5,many,CASSLGTYQETQYF,TGCGCCAGCAGCTTGGGCACGTACCAAGAGACCCAGTACTTC
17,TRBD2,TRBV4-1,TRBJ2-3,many,CASSQDFTSGYTDTQYF,TGCGCCAGCAGCCAAGATTTTACTAGCGGATACACAGATACGCAGTATTTT
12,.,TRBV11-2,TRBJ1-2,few,CASSPDGYGYTF,TGTGCCAGCAGCCCCGACGGCTATGGCTACACCTTC
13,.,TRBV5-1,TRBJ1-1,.,CASREQSDTEAFF,TGCGCCAGCAGGGAACAGAGCGACACTGAAGCTTTCTTT
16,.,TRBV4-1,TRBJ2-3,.,CASSQEFDPNTDTQYF,TGCGCCAGCAGCCAAGAGTTCGACCCCAACACAGATACGCAGTATTTT
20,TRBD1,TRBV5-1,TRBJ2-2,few,CASSLARYAGTGGDTGELFF,TGCGCCAGCAGCTTGGCCCGCTACGCGGGGACAGGGGGAGACACCGGGGAGCTGTTTTTT
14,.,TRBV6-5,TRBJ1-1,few,CASVPEGGLTEAFF,TGTGCCAGCGTGCCAGAGGGGGGGTTAACTGAAGCTTTCTTT
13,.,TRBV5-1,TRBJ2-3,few,CASRLSPTDTQYF,TGCGCCAGCAGGTTATCCCCTACAGATACGCAGTATTTT
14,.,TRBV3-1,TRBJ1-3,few,CASSQRRSGNTIYF,TGTGCCAGCAGCCAACGCAGATCTGGAAACACCATATATTTT
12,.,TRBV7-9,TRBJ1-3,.,CASSRSGNTIYF,TGTGCCAGCAGCCGTAGCGGAAACACCATATATTTT
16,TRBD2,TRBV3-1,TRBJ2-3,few,CASSQVLLAGTDTQYF,TGTGCCAGCAGCCAAGTGCTACTAGCGGGCACAGATACGCAGTATTTT
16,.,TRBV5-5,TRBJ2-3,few,CASSYGLDPSTDTQYF,TGTGCCAGCAGCTACGGACTGGATCCTAGCACAGATACGCAGTATTTT
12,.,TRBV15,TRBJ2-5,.,CATSSIQETQYF,TGTGCCACCAGCAGCATCCAAGAGACCCAGTACTTC
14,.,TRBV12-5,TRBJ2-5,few,CASGLVGGRRTQYF,TGTGCTAGTGGTTTGGTAGGTGGCCGGCGGACCCAGTACTTC
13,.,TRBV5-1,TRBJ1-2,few,CASSLGGGSGYTF,TGCGCCAGCAGCTTGGGTGGAGGGTCCGGCTACACCTTC
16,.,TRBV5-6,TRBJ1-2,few,CASSSGLQEEVYGYTF,TGTGCCAGCAGCTCGGGACTCCAAGAAGAAGTCTATGGCTACACCTTC
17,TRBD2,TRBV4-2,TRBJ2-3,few,CASSPAHSGSDSDTQYF,TGTGCCAGCAGCCCAGCTCATAGCGGGAGCGACTCAGATACGCAGTATTTT
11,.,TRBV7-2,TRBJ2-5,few,CASSLKVTQYF,TGTGCCAGCAGCCTAAAGGTGACCCAGTACTTC
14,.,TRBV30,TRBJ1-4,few,CAWSRGLRKGKLFF,TGTGCCTGGAGTAGGGGCCTTCGAAAAGGAAAACTGTTTTTT
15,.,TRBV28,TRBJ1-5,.,CASSPGGEGDQPQHF,TGTGCCAGCAGCCCGGGGGGGGAAGGCGATCAGCCCCAGCATTTT
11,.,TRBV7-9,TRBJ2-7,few,CASSPSDEQYF,TGTGCCAGCAGCCCCTCTGACGAGCAGTACTTC
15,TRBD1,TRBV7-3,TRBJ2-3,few,CASSYRGTSTDTQYF,TGTGCCAGCAGCTACAGGGGTACTAGCACAGATACGCAGTATTTT
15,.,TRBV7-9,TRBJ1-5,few,CASSLEAGRNQPQHF,TGTGCCAGCAGCTTAGAGGCAGGGAGGAATCAGCCCCAGCATTTT
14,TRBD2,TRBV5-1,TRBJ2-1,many,CASSSSGGNNEQFF,TGCGCCAGCAGCTCTAGCGGGGGAAACAATGAGCAGTTCTTC
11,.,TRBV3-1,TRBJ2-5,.,CASGYQETQYF,TGTGCCAGCGGGTACCAAGAGACCCAGTACTTC
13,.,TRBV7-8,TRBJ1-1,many,CASREDGNTEAFF,TGTGCCAGCAGAGAAGACGGGAACACTGAAGCTTTCTTT
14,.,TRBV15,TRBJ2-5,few,CATSRNLAQETQYF,TGTGCCACCAGCAGAAACCTAGCACAAGAGACCCAGTACTTC